This T cell receptor (beta chain) was identified during a study of CD8 T cells in ankylosing spondylitis (dated by TCRdb to the late 2010s). Background on the whole study: T cell receptor beta repertoires were profiled in healthy donors and ankylosing spondylitis patients so that disease-linked TCR variants could be found. The full study cohort comprised 25 or so ankylosing spondylitis patients and some 110 healthy donors. Peripheral blood samples were taken, and synovial fluid was additionally collected from ankylosing spondylitis patients. Here is what the overall study found, with its caveats: A TCR beta motif of seven or eight highly homologous amino acid variants appeared characteristic of blood from ankylosing spondylitis patients. Some motif variants had previously been reported in the synovial fluid and blood of reactive arthritis patients, which suggests shared mechanisms of disease initiation. The disease-linked clones were reported as significantly enriched in matched synovial fluid samples from ankylosing spondylitis patients. The disease-linked clones showed a CD8+ phenotype and occurred at relatively low frequencies in peripheral blood.

The CDR3 starts with the cysteine, ends with the phenylalanine, and has 16 residues. Here the CDR3 DNA is all that survives: 48 bases in frame from base 1. Looking up the germline V gene yields CDR1 SGHRS and CDR2 YFSETQ. V is pared back by 0 bases and J by 2 bases, with 15 bases lying between the germline termini. The run used an Illumina HiSeq 2500. Quantitative 5'-RACE with molecular barcodes was the method used to prepare the TCR beta libraries. On the authors' methods: A new computational method, built on a probabilistic model of VDJ rearrangement, was used to identify disease-linked TCR variants. Starting from the raw public reads, TCRdb applied fastp trimming at Q25, assembled clones with MiXCR and retained in-frame beta chains. A single entry per CDR3 protein holds the most common genes and DNA from its merged rows. None of the V and J calls come from the authors' own analysis; TCRdb made them. Within this sample are fewer than 750,000 distinct CDR3 sequences, with around 17% of them counted one time only. The biggest ten clones account for under 20% of the sample.

There are many counts of this clonotype. No antigen is known for it. No qualities accompany the bases; no much larger clone lies one base away. Specimen: blood, either unsorted or a sorted T cell fraction (not recorded which). The rearranged chain carries TRBV5-1 and TRBJ2-7; the D segment could be TRBD1, given 5 matching bases. This receptor was obtained from a male donor with ankylosing spondylitis. This receptor carries the CDR3 CASSLGKGRITYEQYF. The DNA sequence reads TGCGCCAGCAGCTTGGGTAAGGGGCGAATAACCTACGAGCAGTACTTC.